The T cell receptor beta chain described here comes from a study of blood T cell repertoires in COVID-19. Germline loops: CDR1 MNHEY, CDR2 SVGEGT. Trimming removed 4 bases from V and 1 base from J; junction bases left unmatched: 9. The CDR3 loop spans 18 amino acids. The method was immunoSEQ multiplex PCR; TCRdb's version includes in-frame clones alone and lacks a portion of them. The table includes about 140,000 clones, 70% to 85% detected once. The sequenced sample consisted of peripheral blood. The rearrangement uses TRBV6-2 or TRBV6-3 and TRBJ2-2; 10 bases agree with TRBD2. The TCR originated in a human donor in a cohort sampled during active COVID-19. CDR3 bases: TGTGCCAGCAGTTTAACTAGCGGGGTGGGTGAGAACACCGGGGAGCTGTTTTTT. Protein product: CASSLTSGVGENTGELFF.